The rows below give T cell receptor beta chains drawn from one sample of a study of PD-L1 blockade in urothelial cancer. Assay used: immunoSEQ multiplex PCR; TCRdb lists only in-frame clones, some missing. The sample contains approximately 48,000 clones, roughly 86% of which appear only once. This specimen consisted of PBMCs, obtained around atezolizumab (anti-PD-L1) treatment. These receptors were obtained from a man in his 60s with urothelial cancer. The conserved cysteine and the conserved F or W are not part of the CDR3 here. The listing skips clone size in some rows; elsewhere it reads once, few, many or a size class.

v_gene	abundance	CDR3aa
TRBV5-4	NA	ASSLGWAQETQY
TRBV5-1	NA	ASSLGARGGEGYT
TRBV7-2	NA	ASSWVARDYT
TRBV25-1	NA	ASRGRGDTEAF
TRBV5-1	few	ASTSLGNTEAF
TRBV30	few	AWSGTSGNIQY
TRBV9	NA	ASSAGTAPSTDTQY
TRBV11-1	NA	ASSPNLREYEKLF
TRBV4-2	NA	ASSRDKFGDQPQH
TRBV29-1	NA	SVAGRTRRSSGSYEQY
TRBV11-2	NA	ASSPGTGAQPQH
TRBV2	once	ASSPGQTYSGANVLT
TRBV7-3	few	ASSLESGAGSYNEQF
TRBV5-4	NA	ASSGRTGKNSPLH
TRBV11-1	NA	ASSLGSGGAETQY
TRBV2	once	ASEAAYEQY
TRBV7-2	NA	ASSTFTGRYEQY
TRBV19	once	ASRDGNSPLH
TRBV28	NA	ASSTADRNNEQF
TRBV7-2	NA	ASSLGLPGDEQF
TRBV30	few	ACQQGFQPQH
TRBV9	NA	ASSVVPQGENIQY
TRBV5-1	NA	ASSLAGGNTGVVEQY
TRBV18	NA	ASSPGAGQGANQPQH